The 15 T cell receptor beta chains reported below all come from one sample, sequenced in a study of Ad26.COV2.S vaccination and SARS-CoV-2 variants. As for treatment: around 19 received Ad26.COV2.S at low or high dose, single or two shots; several received placebo; per-sample allocation not given. Samples were taken on day 63 after the first vaccine or placebo injection. Only in-frame clones appear in the TCRdb table, and some are missing; sequencing was by immunoSEQ multiplex PCR. This table has hundreds of thousands of clones, about 90% appearing once. The sample in question was peripheral blood, obtained in a trial of Ad26.COV2.S vaccine versus placebo. The receptor set was obtained from a person between 18 and 65 years old who received the Ad26.COV2.S COVID-19 vaccine or a placebo.

The J gene is TRBJ2-7, the V gene TRBV18; no reliable D call. Germline values: CDR1 KGHSH, CDR2 LQKENI. CDR3 length equals 11 residues. Trimming cost V 5 bases and J 4 bases, with 6 bases left between them. The CDR3 bases are TGTGCCAGCTCAATCAATTACGAGCAGTACTTC. Encoded protein: CASSINYEQYF.

The chain couples TRBV25-1 to TRBJ2-7; D is tentatively TRBD1 or TRBD2 (5 bases each). Germline V CDR1 and CDR2: MGHDK, SYGVNS. This CDR3 is built from 13 residues. V lost 5 bases, J lost 4 bases, and 12 bases lay in between. As DNA, the CDR3 is TGTGCCAGCAGTTCCCTTTGGGGGTACGAGCAGTACTTC. This codes for CASSSLWGYEQYF.

For the CDR3, the DNA is TGTGCCTGGAGTTCTAGAAACGAGGCGGAGACCCAGTACTTC. This translates into CAWSSRNEAETQYF. The V gene is TRBV30, the J gene TRBJ2-5; D unresolved. CDR1 and CDR2 (germline): GTSNPN, SVGIG (reference sequence). V gave up 2 bases and J gave up 5 bases, with 15 bases separating them. This CDR3 is 14 amino acids long.

V gene TRBV7-9 combines with J gene TRBJ2-7; TRBD1 is a possible D gene (5 bases). Per the germline V gene, CDR1 is SEHNR and CDR2 is FQNEAQ (reference sequence). Trimming left V 4 bases short and J 1 base short, with 14 bases between. The length of the CDR3 is 15 residues. CDR3 amino acids: CASSSPETASYEQYF. CDR3 DNA sequence: TGTGCCAGCAGCTCCCCCGAGACAGCTTCCTACGAGCAGTACTTC. The whole variable domain, remainder taken from reference TRBV7-9 and TRBJ2-7, is DTGVSQNPRHKITKRGQNVTFRCDPISEHNRLYWYRQTLGQGPEFLTYFQNEAQLEKSRLLSDRFSAERPKGSFSTLEIQRTEQGDSAMYLCASSSPETASYEQYFGPGTRLTVT.

The rearrangement links TRBV24-1 to TRBJ2-2; unclear D gene. Between the trimmed V and J ends, which lost 3 bases and 7 bases, there was a span of 5 bases. The germline gives CDR1 KGHDR, CDR2 SFDVKD. The CDR3 is 12 amino acids. The CDR3 region is CATSDRGGELFF. The CDR3 nucleotides read TGTGCCACCAGTGATCGCGGCGGGGAGCTGTTTTTT.

V is TRBV12-3 or TRBV12-4 and J is TRBJ2-3; unclear D gene. CDR3 length: 13 residues. The V and J ends lost 6 bases and 0 bases respectively, with 7 bases between them. CDR3 DNA sequence: TGTGCCAGCAGACAGCGTAGCACAGATACGCAGTATTTT. It is translated as CASRQRSTDTQYF.

The chain joins TRBV3-1 (or the pseudogene TRBV3-2) to TRBJ2-5; D is perhaps TRBD1 (6 bases). The ends were cut back, 0 bases at V and 4 bases at J, with 12 bases in the middle. This CDR3 has 15 residues. Germline V gene data show CDR1 as LGHDT and CDR2 as YNNKEL (reference sequence). The CDR3 loop reads CASSQDRQVRETQYF. CDR3 sequence (DNA): TGTGCCAGCAGCCAAGATCGACAGGTTCGAGAGACCCAGTACTTC.

The rearrangement joins TRBV7-2 to TRBJ2-3; 7 bases agree with TRBD2. V shed 3 bases and J 2 bases; nucleotides not matched to a gene: 5. Germline lookup yields CDR1 SGHTA and CDR2 FQGNSA. CDR3 length: 15 amino acids. The CDR3 bases are TGTGCCAGCAGCTTCCGACTAGCCCCCACAGATACGCAGTATTTT. As protein: CASSFRLAPTDTQYF.

The chain joins TRBV25-1 to TRBJ1-1; 7 positions match TRBD1. The CDR3 is 13 residues long. V shed 6 bases and J 1 base; nucleotides not matched to a gene: 2. Germline CDR1 reads MGHDK; CDR2 reads SYGVNS. The CDR3: CASRGQWNTEAFF. The DNA of the CDR3 is TGTGCCAGCAGGGGACAGTGGAACACTGAAGCTTTCTTT.

The rearrangement uses TRBV4-2 and TRBJ1-2; D is uncertain. CDR1 is LGHNA, CDR2 YNFKEQ, per germline. CDR3 length: 13 amino acids. The ends were cut back, 0 bases at V and 4 bases at J, with 6 bases in the middle. CDR3 sequence reads: CASSQEPVYGYTF. In DNA, the CDR3 is TGTGCCAGCAGCCAAGAGCCCGTCTATGGCTACACCTTC.

The chain couples TRBV5-6 to TRBJ1-2; 7 bases agree with TRBD1. CDR3 length: 15 residues. Germline V gene sequence: CDR1 SGHDT, CDR2 YYEEEE. V trimming: 3 bases; J trimming: 2 bases; junction bases outside the gene matches: 7. The CDR3 here is CASSSRDSSNYGYTF. DNA of the CDR3: TGTGCCAGCAGCTCCCGGGACAGTTCGAACTATGGCTACACCTTC.

The chain links TRBV4-2 to TRBJ2-5, with D maybe TRBD2 (6 bases). The ends were cut back, 0 bases at V and 3 bases at J, with 8 bases in the middle. Looked up from germline, CDR1 is LGHNA and CDR2 is YNFKEQ. CDR3 size: 14 residues. In DNA, the CDR3 is TGTGCCAGCAGCCAAGAAGGAGGGGAAGAGACCCAGTACTTC. This translates into CASSQEGGEETQYF.

This chain connects TRBV15 to TRBJ2-1, with TRBD2 identical over 8 bases. CDR3 length: 16 amino acids. Germline lookup yields CDR1 LNHNV and CDR2 YYDKDF (reference sequence). The V and J ends lost 6 bases and 0 bases, in that order; junction bases with no gene match: 7. Here the CDR3 reads CATRSGGVSSYNEQFF. The CDR3 DNA sequence: TGTGCCACCAGGAGCGGGGGAGTAAGCTCCTACAATGAGCAGTTCTTC. The variable domain in full, with the rest retrieved from reference TRBV15 and TRBJ2-1, is DAMVIQNPRYQVTQFGKPVTLSCSQTLNHNVMYWYQQKSSQAPKLLFHYYDKDFNNEADTPDNFQSRRPNTSFCFLDIRSPGLGDTAMYLCATRSGGVSSYNEQFFGPGTRLTVL.

In this sample, this clone turned up once. This chain connects TRBV5-1 to TRBJ1-6, with D unclear. This CDR3 comprises 16 residues. The ends were cut back, 4 bases at V and 1 base at J, with 12 bases in the middle. Germline lookup yields CDR1 SGHRS and CDR2 YFSETQ. The CDR3 nucleotides are TGCGCCAGCAGCCCCTACCTAAGTTCCTATAATTCACCCCTCCACTTT. It translates to CASSPYLSSYNSPLHF.

The rearrangement uses TRBV23-1 and TRBJ2-2; D not certain. TRBV23-1 is flagged as an ORF with uncertain function. V gave up 0 bases and J gave up 6 bases, with 5 bases separating them. CDR3 size: 13 residues. Written as DNA, the CDR3 is TGCGCCAGCAGTCAATCCGACCCCGGGGAGCTGTTTTTT. It encodes CASSQSDPGELFF.